These T cell receptor beta chains were read from a single sample in a study of T-cell memory formation after mild COVID-19. TCRdb itself ran the 5' RACE reads through MiXCR, one entry per CDR3 protein. The data contain 400,000 or so distinct CDR3 sequences, around 20% of them singletons. Sequenced: PBMCs or a T cell subset sorted from them (not recorded which). The receptors derive from an adult woman who had mild COVID-19 (a few samples of this study predate the infection). Cell type and time point are not known. Both conserved end residues are part of each CDR3. D genes are given only for firm matches. Expanded clones get a size class; other rows say once, few or many, or leave the size out.

j_gene	d_gene	v_gene	abundance	CDR3aa	CDR3nt
TRBJ1-1	-	TRBV14	-	CASSLLWAFF	TGTGCCAGCAGCCTCCTCTGGGCTTTCTTT
TRBJ2-3	TRBD2	TRBV29-1	-	CSVGGAGGGADTQYF	TGCAGCGTTGGAGGAGCGGGAGGGGGCGCAGATACGCAGTATTTT
TRBJ1-2	TRBD1	TRBV5-1	few	CASNNPGGGYGYTF	TGCGCCAGCAATAACCCAGGGGGTGGCTATGGCTACACCTTC
TRBJ2-7	-	TRBV7-9	-	CASSLGQGEAYEQYF	TGTGCCAGCAGCTTAGGGCAGGGGGAGGCCTACGAGCAGTACTTC
TRBJ2-5	-	TRBV5-1	-	CASSPGTTRETQYF	TGCGCCAGCAGCCCCGGGACCACCCGGGAGACCCAGTACTTC
TRBJ1-2	-	TRBV4-2	few	CASSQEEVGGLGHYGYTF	TGTGCCAGCAGCCAAGAAGAGGTAGGGGGGCTCGGGCACTATGGCTACACCTTC
TRBJ1-5	-	TRBV7-9	-	CASSLGHHPNQPQHF	TGTGCCAGCAGCCTGGGGCACCACCCAAATCAGCCCCAGCATTTT
TRBJ2-3	TRBD1	TRBV5-8	-	CASRREDRGGGDTQYF	TGTGCCAGCCGCCGAGAGGACAGGGGCGGTGGAGATACGCAGTATTTT
TRBJ2-7	-	TRBV15	few	CATSRERDIYSLYEQYF	TGTGCCACCAGCAGAGAACGAGACATTTATAGTCTCTACGAGCAGTACTTC
TRBJ2-1	-	TRBV7-2	many	CASNAGVRAGVNEQFF	TGTGCCAGCAATGCGGGAGTGAGGGCAGGGGTGAATGAGCAGTTCTTC
TRBJ1-1	-	TRBV5-5	-	CASSFSRSNTEAFF	TGTGCCAGCAGCTTCTCAAGGTCGAACACTGAAGCTTTCTTT
TRBJ2-1	-	TRBV4-3	-	CASSQDELDEQFF	TGCGCCAGCAGCCAAGATGAGTTGGATGAGCAGTTCTTC
TRBJ1-5	TRBD1	TRBV20-1	few	CSARARPGTVSNQPQHF	TGCAGTGCTAGAGCTAGACCCGGGACAGTTAGCAATCAGCCCCAGCATTTT
TRBJ2-7	-	TRBV2	many	CASSGTASSYEQYF	TGTGCCAGCAGTGGGACGGCTAGCTCCTACGAGCAGTACTTC
TRBJ2-7	TRBD2	TRBV3-1	many	CASSRGLAGSYEQYF	TGTGCCAGCAGTCGGGGACTAGCGGGATCCTACGAGCAGTACTTC
TRBJ2-7	-	TRBV20-1	once	CSARPGLYEQYF	TGCAGTGCTAGGCCGGGACTCTACGAGCAGTACTTC
TRBJ2-3	-	TRBV29-1	-	CSVVVTPDTQYF	TGCAGCGTTGTTGTGACCCCAGATACGCAGTATTTT
TRBJ2-1	TRBD1	TRBV5-5	many	CASSRQGYNEQFF	TGTGCCAGCAGCCGACAGGGATACAATGAGCAGTTCTTC
TRBJ2-4	-	TRBV24-1	-	CATSDPTVPGAKNIQYF	TGTGCCACCAGTGACCCGACAGTCCCCGGGGCCAAAAACATTCAGTACTTC
TRBJ2-3	TRBD2	TRBV6-2/TRBV6-3	-	CASSPRLAGGPINQYF	TGTGCCAGCAGTCCAAGACTAGCGGGGGGGCCCATCAATCAGTATTTT
TRBJ1-1	-	TRBV9	few	CASSVGRDRTEAFF	TGTGCCAGCAGCGTAGGGCGGGACCGCACTGAAGCTTTCTTT
TRBJ2-5	-	TRBV7-9	many	CASSLAGETQYF	TGTGCCAGCAGCTTAGCAGGGGAGACCCAGTACTTC